This T cell receptor (beta chain) derives from a study of T-cell reconstitution after alpha-beta-depleted transplantation in children. This clonotype was counted between two and nine times. What it recognizes is unknown. The germline CDR1 and CDR2 sequences are SGHDT and YYEEEE. The CDR3 contains 15 residues. V lost 5 bases, J lost 0 bases, and 5 bases stayed unmatched. Preparation of the TCRbeta library used unique molecular identifiers. TCRdb independently ran MiXCR on the PCR reads; one entry per CDR3 protein. This table has about 980,000 distinct CDR3 sequences, 25% to 35% appearing once. General study points: The study reportedly traced alpha-beta T cells about two months after transplant to several hundred expanded graft clones. A year post-transplant, T-cell counts and diversity derived mostly from newly produced T cells.

This rearrangement joins TRBV5-6 to TRBJ2-4, with 7 nucleotides matching TRBD1. This TCR was sampled from a boy younger than two who had a stem cell transplant for SCID, so the T cells may come from the graft donor. Sequenced here: PBMCs, mostly from graft donor cells, sampled 360 days after TCRalphabeta/CD19-depleted stem cell transplant. The chain's CDR3 is CASRETGKAKNIQYF. The CDR3 DNA sequence: TGTGCCAGCAGGGAGACAGGGAAAGCCAAAAACATTCAGTACTTC.